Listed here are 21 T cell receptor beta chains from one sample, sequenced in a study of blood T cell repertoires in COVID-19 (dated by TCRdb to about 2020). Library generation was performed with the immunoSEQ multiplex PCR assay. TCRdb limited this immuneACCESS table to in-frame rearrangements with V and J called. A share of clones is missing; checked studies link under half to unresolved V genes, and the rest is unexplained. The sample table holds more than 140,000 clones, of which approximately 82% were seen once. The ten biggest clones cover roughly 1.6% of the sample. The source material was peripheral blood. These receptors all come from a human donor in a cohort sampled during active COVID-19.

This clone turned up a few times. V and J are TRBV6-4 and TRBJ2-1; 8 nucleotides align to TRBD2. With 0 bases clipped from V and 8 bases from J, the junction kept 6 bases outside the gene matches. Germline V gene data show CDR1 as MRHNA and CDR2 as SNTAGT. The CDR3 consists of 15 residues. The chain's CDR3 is CASSDSRAGADEQFF. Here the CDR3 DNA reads TGTGCCAGCAGTGACTCCCGAGCGGGAGCGGATGAGCAGTTCTTC.

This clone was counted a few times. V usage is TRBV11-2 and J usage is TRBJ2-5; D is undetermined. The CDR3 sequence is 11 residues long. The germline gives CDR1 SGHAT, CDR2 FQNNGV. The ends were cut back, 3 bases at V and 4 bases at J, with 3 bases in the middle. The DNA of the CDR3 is TGTGCCAGCAGCTTTCTAGAGACCCAGTACTTC. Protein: CASSFLETQYF. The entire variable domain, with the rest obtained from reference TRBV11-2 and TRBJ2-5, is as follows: EAGVAQSPRYKIIEKRQSVAFWCNPISGHATLYWYQQILGQGPKLLIQFQNNGVVDDSQLPKDRFSAERLKGVDSTLKIQPAKLEDSAVYLCASSFLETQYFGPGTRLLVL.

The CDR3 nucleotides are TGCGCCAGCAGCCTCGACAGGGTGAATGGCTACACCTTC. Protein product: CASSLDRVNGYTF. The chain has TRBV5-1 and TRBJ1-2; 7 bases line up with TRBD1. Germline V gives CDR1 SGHRS, CDR2 YFSETQ. The CDR3 totals 13 residues. Trimming took 4 bases from V and 6 from J; bases not matched to a gene: 6.

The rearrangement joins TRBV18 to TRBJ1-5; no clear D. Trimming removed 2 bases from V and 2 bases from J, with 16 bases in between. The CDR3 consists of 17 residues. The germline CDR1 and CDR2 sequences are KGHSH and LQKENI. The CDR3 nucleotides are TGTGCCAGCTCACCAAACCCCTTGGGCGCCGGCAATCAGCCCCAGCATTTT. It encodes CASSPNPLGAGNQPQHF.

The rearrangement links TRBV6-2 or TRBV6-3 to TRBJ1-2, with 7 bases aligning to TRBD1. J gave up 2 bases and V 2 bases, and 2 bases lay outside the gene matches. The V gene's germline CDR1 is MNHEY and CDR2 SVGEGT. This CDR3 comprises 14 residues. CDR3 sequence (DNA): TGTGCCAGCAGTTACAGGGGACAGAACTATGGCTACACCTTC. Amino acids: CASSYRGQNYGYTF.

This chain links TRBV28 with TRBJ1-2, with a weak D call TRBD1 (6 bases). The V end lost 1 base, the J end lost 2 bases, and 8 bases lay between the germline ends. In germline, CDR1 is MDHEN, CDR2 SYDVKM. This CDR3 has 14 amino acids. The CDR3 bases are TGTGCCAGCAGTTTATCGACAGGCAACTATGGCTACACCTTC. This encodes CASSLSTGNYGYTF.

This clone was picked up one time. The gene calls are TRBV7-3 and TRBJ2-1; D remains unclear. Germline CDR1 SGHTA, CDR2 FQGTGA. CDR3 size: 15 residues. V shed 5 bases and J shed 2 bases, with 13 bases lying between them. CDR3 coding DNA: TGTGCCAGCAGCCTTGTGGCGGCAACCTACAATGAGCAGTTCTTC. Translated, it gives CASSLVAATYNEQFF.

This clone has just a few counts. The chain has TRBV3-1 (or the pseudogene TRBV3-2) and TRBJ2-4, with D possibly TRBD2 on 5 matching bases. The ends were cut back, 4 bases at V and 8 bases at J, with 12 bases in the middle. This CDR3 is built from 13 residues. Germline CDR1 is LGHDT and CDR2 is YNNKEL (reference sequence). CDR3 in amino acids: CASSLASADIQYF. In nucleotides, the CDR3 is TGTGCCAGCAGCCTAGCGTCGGCGGACATTCAGTACTTC.

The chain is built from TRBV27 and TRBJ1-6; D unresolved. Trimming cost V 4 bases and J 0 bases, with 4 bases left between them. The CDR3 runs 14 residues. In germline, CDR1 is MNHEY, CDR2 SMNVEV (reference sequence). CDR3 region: CASSYTSYNSPLHF. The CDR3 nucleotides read TGTGCCAGCAGTTACACCTCCTATAATTCACCCCTCCACTTT.

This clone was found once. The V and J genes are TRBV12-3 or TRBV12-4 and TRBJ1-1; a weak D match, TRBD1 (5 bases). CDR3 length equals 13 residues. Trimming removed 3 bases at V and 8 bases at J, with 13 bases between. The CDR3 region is CASSLIYYREAFF. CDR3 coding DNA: TGTGCCAGCAGTTTGATTTATTACAGGGAAGCTTTCTTT.

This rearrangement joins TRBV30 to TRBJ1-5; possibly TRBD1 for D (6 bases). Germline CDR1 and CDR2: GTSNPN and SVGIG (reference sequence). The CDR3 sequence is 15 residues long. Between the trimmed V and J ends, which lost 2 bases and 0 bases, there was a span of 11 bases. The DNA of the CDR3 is TGTGCCTGGAGTACGGGACATTATAGCAATCAGCCCCAGCATTTT. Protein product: CAWSTGHYSNQPQHF.

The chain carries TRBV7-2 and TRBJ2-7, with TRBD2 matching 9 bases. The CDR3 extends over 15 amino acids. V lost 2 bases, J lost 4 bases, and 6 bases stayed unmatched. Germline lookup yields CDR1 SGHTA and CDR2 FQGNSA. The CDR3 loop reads CASSLQASGTYEQYF. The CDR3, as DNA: TGTGCCAGCAGCTTACAGGCTAGCGGGACTTACGAGCAGTACTTC.

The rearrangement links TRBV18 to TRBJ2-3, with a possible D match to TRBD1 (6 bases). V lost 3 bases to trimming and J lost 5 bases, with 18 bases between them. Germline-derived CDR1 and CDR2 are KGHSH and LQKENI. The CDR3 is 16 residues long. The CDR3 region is CASSPTAGVTGDTQYF. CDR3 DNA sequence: TGTGCCAGCTCACCTACGGCAGGGGTAACAGGAGATACGCAGTATTTT.

The CDR3 DNA sequence: TGTGCCAGCAGTTACTCAAGGCGGGTAGAGACCCAGTACTTC. Residues: CASSYSRRVETQYF. The genes are TRBV6-5 and TRBJ2-5; tentatively, D is TRBD2 (5 bases). The germline V gene has CDR1 MNHEY and CDR2 SVGAGI. Trimming left V 0 bases short and J 4 bases short, with 9 bases between. The CDR3 loop spans 14 amino acids.

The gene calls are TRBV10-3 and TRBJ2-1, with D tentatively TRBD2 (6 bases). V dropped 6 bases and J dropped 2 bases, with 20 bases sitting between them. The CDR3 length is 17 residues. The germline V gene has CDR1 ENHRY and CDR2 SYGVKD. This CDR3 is CAISERSLGGTYNEQFF. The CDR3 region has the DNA TGTGCCATCAGCGAAAGGTCCCTGGGGGGAACCTACAATGAGCAGTTCTTC.

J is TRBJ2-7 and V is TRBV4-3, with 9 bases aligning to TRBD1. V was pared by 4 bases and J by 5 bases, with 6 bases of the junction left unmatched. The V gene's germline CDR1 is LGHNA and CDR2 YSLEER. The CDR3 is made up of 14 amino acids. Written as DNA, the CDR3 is TGCGCCAGCAGCCCCGGGACAGGGATCCACGAGCAGTACTTC. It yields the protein CASSPGTGIHEQYF.

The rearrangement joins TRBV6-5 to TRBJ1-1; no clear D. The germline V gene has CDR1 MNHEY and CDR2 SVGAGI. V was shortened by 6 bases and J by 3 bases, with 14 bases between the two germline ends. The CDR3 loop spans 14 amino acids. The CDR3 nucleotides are TGTGCCAGCAGGAACGGCCCGGGAGACACTGAAGCTTTCTTT. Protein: CASRNGPGDTEAFF.

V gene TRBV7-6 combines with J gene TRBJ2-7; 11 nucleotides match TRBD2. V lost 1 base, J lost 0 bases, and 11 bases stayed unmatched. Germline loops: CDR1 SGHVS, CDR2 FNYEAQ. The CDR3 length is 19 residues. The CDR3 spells CASSLDPVTSGESSYEQYF. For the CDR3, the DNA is TGTGCCAGCAGCTTAGACCCGGTGACTAGCGGGGAGAGCTCCTACGAGCAGTACTTC.

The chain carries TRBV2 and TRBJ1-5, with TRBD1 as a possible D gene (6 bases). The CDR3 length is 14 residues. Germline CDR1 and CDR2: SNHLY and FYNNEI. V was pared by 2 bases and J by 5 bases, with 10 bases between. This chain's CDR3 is CASSELGGHQPQHF. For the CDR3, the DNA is TGTGCCAGCAGTGAATTGGGGGGGCATCAGCCCCAGCATTTT.

CDR3 amino acids: CASSLVPRYSNQPQHF. The CDR3 coding sequence is TGTGCCAGCAGTTTAGTCCCCCGTTATAGCAATCAGCCCCAGCATTTT. The chain joins TRBV28 to TRBJ1-5, with D unresolved. V was trimmed by 2 bases and J by 0 bases, leaving 11 bases between them. This CDR3 region has 16 residues. From germline, CDR1 is MDHEN and CDR2 SYDVKM.

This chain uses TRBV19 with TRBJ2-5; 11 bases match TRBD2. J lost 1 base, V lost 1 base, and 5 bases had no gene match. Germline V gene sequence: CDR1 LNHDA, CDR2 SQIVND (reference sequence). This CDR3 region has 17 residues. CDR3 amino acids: CASSIVSSGRGQETQYF. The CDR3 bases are TGTGCCAGTAGTATAGTCAGTAGCGGGAGGGGCCAAGAGACCCAGTACTTC.